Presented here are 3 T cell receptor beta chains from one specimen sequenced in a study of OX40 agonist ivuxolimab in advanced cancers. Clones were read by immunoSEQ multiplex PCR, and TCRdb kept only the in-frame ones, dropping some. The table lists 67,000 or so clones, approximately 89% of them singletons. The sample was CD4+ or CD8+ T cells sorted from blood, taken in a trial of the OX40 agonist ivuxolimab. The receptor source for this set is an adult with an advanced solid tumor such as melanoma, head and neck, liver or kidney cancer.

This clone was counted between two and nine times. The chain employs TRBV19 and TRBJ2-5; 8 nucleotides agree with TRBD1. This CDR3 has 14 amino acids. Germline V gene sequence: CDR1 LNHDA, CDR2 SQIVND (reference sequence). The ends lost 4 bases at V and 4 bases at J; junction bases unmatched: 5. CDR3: CASSTGGGRETQYF. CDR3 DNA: TGTGCCAGTAGTACAGGGGGCGGAAGAGAGACCCAGTACTTC.

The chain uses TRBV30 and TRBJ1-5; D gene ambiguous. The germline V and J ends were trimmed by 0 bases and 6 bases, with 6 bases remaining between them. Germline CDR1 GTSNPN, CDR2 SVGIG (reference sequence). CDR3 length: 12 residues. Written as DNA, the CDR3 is TGTGCCTGGAGTGTAGAGGGTCAGCCCCAGCATTTT. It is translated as CAWSVEGQPQHF.

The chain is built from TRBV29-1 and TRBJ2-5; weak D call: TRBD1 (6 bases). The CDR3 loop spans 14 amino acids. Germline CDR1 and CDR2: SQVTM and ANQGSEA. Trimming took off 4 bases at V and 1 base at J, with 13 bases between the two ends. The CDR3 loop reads CSVALGGRQETQYF. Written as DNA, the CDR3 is TGCAGCGTTGCGTTAGGGGGTCGCCAAGAGACCCAGTACTTC.